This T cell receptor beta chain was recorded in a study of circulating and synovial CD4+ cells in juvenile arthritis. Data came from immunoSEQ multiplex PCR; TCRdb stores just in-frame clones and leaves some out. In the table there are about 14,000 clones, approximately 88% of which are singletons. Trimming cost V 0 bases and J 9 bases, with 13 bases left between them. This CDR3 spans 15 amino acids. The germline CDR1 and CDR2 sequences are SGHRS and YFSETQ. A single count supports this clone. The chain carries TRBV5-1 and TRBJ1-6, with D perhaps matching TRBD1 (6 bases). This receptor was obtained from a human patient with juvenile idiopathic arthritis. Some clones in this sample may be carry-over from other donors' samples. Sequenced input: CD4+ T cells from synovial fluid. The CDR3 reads CASSLGTEGASPLHF. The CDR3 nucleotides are TGCGCCAGCAGCTTGGGGACAGAAGGAGCTTCACCCCTCCACTTT.